The text below deals with one T cell receptor beta chain. The antigen remains unidentified. TCRdb keeps only in-frame clones here, not all; method: immunoSEQ multiplex PCR. The data contain roughly 160,000 clones, almost 90% of them singletons. The sample is drawn from a study of T cell responses to AZD1222 COVID-19 vaccine. V dropped 6 bases and J dropped 2 bases, with 14 bases sitting between them. Germline assignment: CDR1 MNHEY and CDR2 SVGAGI. The CDR3 is 15 residues long. Overall study findings and caveats: At baseline, seropositivity was found in only six AZD1222 recipients.

The TCR originated in an adult in good health. J is TRBJ2-1 and V is TRBV6-5; D is perhaps TRBD1 or TRBD2 (6 bases each). The sequencing used peripheral blood, collected on day 0 of AZD1222 vaccination. The CDR3 bases are TGTGCCAGCAGCCATAAGGGGGGTGCCTACAATGAGCAGTTCTTC. It specifies CASSHKGGAYNEQFF.